A single sample is the source of the 30 T cell receptor beta chains below, sequenced in a study of cytomegalovirus exposure and HLA in healthy donors. Use of 60 Vbeta and 13 Jbeta primers characterized the PCR. Data came from immunoSEQ multiplex PCR; TCRdb stores just in-frame clones and leaves some out. The sample lists about 120,000 clones, around 79% occurring once. What was sequenced was PBMCs. These receptors came from a woman aged 40 to 55 in good health and CMV-seronegative.

V usage is TRBV7-9 and J usage is TRBJ2-3, with 7 bases fitting TRBD1. There are 15 residues in the CDR3. Germline V lookup: CDR1 SEHNR, CDR2 FQNEAQ (reference sequence). CDR3 amino acids: CVAALGGPGGDTQYF. The CDR3 DNA reads as TGTGTCGCAGCGCTAGGGGGCCCAGGTGGGGATACGCAGTATTTT.

This clone was picked up a small number of times. This chain uses TRBV11-2 with TRBJ2-7; 7 bases are a match to TRBD1. Germline V gives CDR1 SGHAT, CDR2 FQNNGV. This CDR3 is 18 amino acids long. With V trimmed by 5 bases and J by 3 bases, 19 bases remained unmatched. The CDR3 bases are TGTGCCAGCAGCCCAATAAGCCGAAAACGAAGGGACAGCTACGAGCAGTACTTC. This encodes CASSPISRKRRDSYEQYF.

This clone was detected once. V is TRBV19 and J is TRBJ1-2, with 7 positions matching TRBD1. The CDR3 is 14 residues long. V lost 5 bases to trimming and J lost 4 bases; unmatched junction nucleotides: 7. The germline gives CDR1 LNHDA, CDR2 SQIVND (reference sequence). The CDR3 DNA sequence: TGTGCCAGTAGTCTGGACGGGACAGCCTATGGCTACACCTTC. Its translation: CASSLDGTAYGYTF.

V and J are TRBV6-5 and TRBJ2-5; possibly TRBD2 for D (7 bases). Trimming took 6 bases from V and 4 from J, leaving 18 bases between them. The CDR3 spans 15 residues. In germline, CDR1 is MNHEY, CDR2 SVGAGI. As DNA, the CDR3 is TGTGCCAGCAGGGGGAAGGGGGGGGCCCCAGAGACCCAGTACTTC. Translation: CASRGKGGAPETQYF.

Written as DNA, the CDR3 is TGTGCCAGCAGCCGGAATAGGGACAGAGGAGCTGACTCGTATGGCTACACCTTC. This gives the protein CASSRNRDRGADSYGYTF. The rearrangement links TRBV7-9 to TRBJ1-2; 7 positions match TRBD1. CDR1 is SEHNR, CDR2 FQNEAQ, per germline (reference sequence). The CDR3 loop spans 18 amino acids. V shed 5 bases, J shed 5 bases, and the junction held 20 bases outside the gene matches.

V usage is TRBV5-1 and J usage is TRBJ1-1; D ambiguous. V dropped 4 bases and J dropped 6 bases, with 16 bases sitting between them. This CDR3 comprises 14 residues. CDR1 is SGHRS, CDR2 YFSETQ, per germline. The CDR3 loop reads CASSPERVGSEAFF. CDR3 nucleotide sequence: TGCGCCAGCAGCCCGGAGAGGGTGGGATCTGAAGCTTTCTTT.

This clone occurred once. This chain's CDR3 is CASSLTSRSTDTQYF. As DNA, the CDR3 is TGTGCCAGCAGCTTGACTAGTAGAAGCACAGATACGCAGTATTTT. The chain employs TRBV5-4 and TRBJ2-3, with D possibly TRBD2 on 5 matching bases. The CDR3 contains 15 residues. V lost 1 base and J 0 bases, leaving 9 bases between the germline ends. Per germline, CDR1 SGHNT and CDR2 YYREEE (reference sequence).

This rearrangement joins TRBV2 to TRBJ1-1; no reliable D call. Trimming shortened V by 4 bases and J by 1 base, and 10 bases separated the two germline ends. The germline V gene encodes CDR1 SNHLY and CDR2 FYNNEI. This CDR3 spans 14 amino acids. The CDR3: CASSGVRENTEAFF. As DNA, the CDR3 is TGTGCCAGCAGTGGAGTCCGGGAGAACACTGAAGCTTTCTTT. Full variable domain (remainder filled in from reference TRBV2 and TRBJ1-1): EPEVTQTPSHQVTQMGQEVILRCVPISNHLYFYWYRQILGQKVEFLVSFYNNEISEKSEIFDDQFSVERPDGSNFTLKIRSTKLEDSAMYFCASSGVRENTEAFFGQGTRLTVV.

The CDR3 DNA reads as TGCAGCTCCCAGGGCCCTAGCACAGATACGCAGTATTTT. Translation: CSSQGPSTDTQYF. The chain recombines TRBV29-1 with TRBJ2-3, with D possibly being TRBD1 (5 bases). V was trimmed by 8 bases and J by 0 bases, leaving 12 bases between them. The CDR3 is 13 residues long. The germline V gene has CDR1 SQVTM and CDR2 ANQGSEA.

This clone has a single count. The genes are TRBV27 and TRBJ2-7; D may be TRBD1 (6 bases). The CDR3 has 11 residues. Between the trimmed V and J ends, which lost 6 bases and 4 bases, there was a span of 7 bases. The germline gives CDR1 MNHEY, CDR2 SMNVEV (reference sequence). CDR3: CASRQGYEQYF. CDR3 DNA sequence: TGTGCCAGCAGACAGGGTTACGAGCAGTACTTC.

The chain combines TRBV7-9 with TRBJ2-7; a weak D match, TRBD2 (5 bases). With 3 bases removed from V and 2 bases from J, the gap between germline ends came to 5 bases. This CDR3 spans 12 amino acids. In germline, CDR1 is SEHNR, CDR2 FQNEAQ (reference sequence). The CDR3 sequence is CASSLGAYEQYF. CDR3 bases: TGTGCCAGCAGCTTGGGAGCCTACGAGCAGTACTTC.

A single count supports this clone. V usage is TRBV4-1 and J usage is TRBJ1-2, with 7 bases aligning to TRBD1. Trimming at V came to 0 bases and at J to 5 bases, leaving 6 bases not matched to a gene. The CDR3 runs to 15 residues. Germline CDR1 is MGHRA and CDR2 is YSYEKL. Written as DNA, the CDR3 is TGCGCCAGCAGCCAAGATATCAGGGGGACTTATGGCTACACCTTC. As protein: CASSQDIRGTYGYTF.

This clone was detected only a few times. V and J are TRBV5-8 and TRBJ2-1, with a possible D match to TRBD2 (5 bases). V was clipped by 2 bases and J by 0 bases, with 12 bases between them. The CDR3 is made up of 16 amino acids. Germline values: CDR1 SGHTS, CDR2 YDEGEE. CDR3 sequence: CASSFSTRSSYNEQFF. The CDR3 coding sequence is TGTGCCAGCAGCTTTTCCACTAGGAGCTCCTACAATGAGCAGTTCTTC.

This clone was observed a handful of times. The V gene is TRBV5-5, the J gene TRBJ1-4; 8 nucleotides agree with TRBD1. The V gene end was trimmed by 3 bases and the J gene end by 4 bases; junction bases not matched to a gene: 5. The CDR3 is 15 residues long. The germline V gene encodes CDR1 SGHKS and CDR2 YYEKEE (reference sequence). CDR3 in DNA: TGTGCCAGCAGCTCAGGGGGCTGGGATAATGAAAAACTGTTTTTT. Translation gives CASSSGGWDNEKLFF.

V is TRBV18 and J is TRBJ2-5, with 9 bases aligning to TRBD1. This CDR3 is 17 amino acids long. The V gene's germline CDR1 is KGHSH and CDR2 LQKENI. V shed 3 bases and J 4 bases; nucleotides not matched to a gene: 12. CDR3 residues: CASSPGQGKSLRETQYF. The CDR3 coding sequence is TGTGCCAGCTCACCCGGACAGGGGAAGTCCCTTCGAGAGACCCAGTACTTC.

With respect to this clone: Other DNA sequences in this sample translate to the same CDR3. This rearrangement joins TRBV11-3 to TRBJ1-2; TRBD1 matches at 11 bases. The junction had 10 bases not matched to a gene; V was cut back by 0 bases and J by 4 bases. The germline V gene has CDR1 SGHNT and CDR2 YENEEA. This CDR3 has 18 amino acids. This CDR3 is CASSLDKSPGQGAYGYTF. The CDR3 DNA follows: TGTGCCAGCAGCTTAGATAAGAGCCCCGGACAGGGGGCCTATGGCTACACCTTC.

This rearrangement joins TRBV30 to TRBJ1-3; D gene uncertain. With 2 bases removed from V and 5 bases from J, the gap between germline ends came to 10 bases. CDR1 is GTSNPN, CDR2 SVGIG, per germline (reference sequence). This CDR3 is 13 amino acids long. This CDR3 is CAWSLIERNTIYF. The CDR3 DNA reads as TGTGCCTGGAGTCTGATTGAGAGAAACACCATATATTTT.

The CDR3 here is CASSLGLAGTYEQYF. The CDR3 nucleotides are TGTGCCAGTAGCCTCGGACTAGCGGGGACCTACGAGCAGTACTTC. The chain recombines TRBV19 with TRBJ2-7, with 12 nucleotides matching TRBD2. Germline V CDR1 and CDR2: LNHDA, SQIVND (reference sequence). V lost 6 bases and J lost 2; bases outside the gene matches: 5. The CDR3 consists of 15 residues.

This clone was recorded once. This chain's CDR3 is CASSLGPTGSSGNTIYF. The CDR3 region has the DNA TGTGCCAGCAGCTTAGGGCCAACAGGGAGCTCTGGAAACACCATATATTTT. V usage is TRBV7-8 and J usage is TRBJ1-3; possibly TRBD1 for D (6 bases). Germline V lookup: CDR1 SGHVS, CDR2 FQNEAQ. Trimming took 1 base from V and 0 from J, leaving 13 bases between them. The CDR3 runs 17 residues.

This clone showed up just a few times. V gene TRBV19 combines with J gene TRBJ2-7; maybe TRBD1 (6 bases). This CDR3 comprises 14 residues. Per germline, CDR1 LNHDA and CDR2 SQIVND (reference sequence). V was shortened by 6 bases and J by 7 bases, with 19 bases between the two germline ends. The CDR3 DNA is TGTGCCAGTAGGCCTACTACAGGGTCCCCTGAGCAGTACTTC. Translated: CASRPTTGSPEQYF.

The gene calls are TRBV20-1 and TRBJ1-2; D ambiguous. The length of the CDR3 is 11 residues. V lost 6 bases to trimming and J lost 5 bases, with 10 bases between them. Germline values: CDR1 DFQATT, CDR2 SNEGSKA (reference sequence). For the CDR3, the DNA is TGCAGTGCCCCAGTCCCTTATGGCTACACCTTC. Translated: CSAPVPYGYTF.

This chain connects TRBV18 to TRBJ2-1; TRBD2 aligns across 8 bases. Germline values: CDR1 KGHSH, CDR2 LQKENI. Trimming at V came to 6 bases and at J to 0 bases, leaving 4 bases not matched to a gene. The CDR3 has 15 amino acids. The CDR3 region is CASSLAGTSYNEQFF. The DNA for the CDR3 is TGTGCCAGCTCGCTAGCGGGTACCTCCTACAATGAGCAGTTCTTC.

The chain combines TRBV6-5 with TRBJ1-2, with TRBD1 matching over 12 bases. The CDR3 totals 14 residues. Germline-derived CDR1 and CDR2 are MNHEY and SVGAGI. J gave up 4 bases and V 6 bases, and 3 bases lay outside the gene matches. Here the CDR3 DNA reads TGTGCCAGCAGATTGGGACAGGGGGCCTATGGCTACACCTTC. Amino acids: CASRLGQGAYGYTF.

The chain carries TRBV7-2 and TRBJ1-2, with 9 positions matching TRBD1. CDR1 and CDR2 (germline): SGHTA, FQGNSA. With V trimmed by 5 bases and J by 4 bases, 8 bases remained unmatched. The CDR3 has 15 residues. For the CDR3, the DNA is TGTGCCAGCAGCATACAGGGGGCACGGGCCTATGGCTACACCTTC. This encodes CASSIQGARAYGYTF.

The chain employs TRBV2 and TRBJ1-3, with D unresolved. V gave up 4 bases and J gave up 2 bases, with 9 bases separating them. CDR1 and CDR2 from the germline V gene are SNHLY and FYNNEI. CDR3 length: 14 residues. The CDR3 sequence: CASSVENAGNTIYF. The CDR3, as DNA: TGTGCCAGCAGTGTTGAGAACGCTGGAAACACCATATATTTT.

The chain links TRBV11-3 to TRBJ1-1; no firm D call. The CDR3 extends over 14 amino acids. V lost 3 bases to trimming and J lost 3 bases, with 11 bases between them. The germline CDR1 and CDR2 sequences are SGHNT and YENEEA. The CDR3: CASSLNPGDTEAFF. The CDR3 nucleotides are TGTGCCAGCAGCTTGAATCCCGGGGACACTGAAGCTTTCTTT.

V gene TRBV5-4 combines with J gene TRBJ2-5, with TRBD2 matching over 10 bases. Germline lookup yields CDR1 SGHNT and CDR2 YYREEE (reference sequence). The length of the CDR3 is 15 residues. The J segment lost 2 bases and the V segment lost 4 bases, leaving 5 bases of the junction unmatched. The CDR3 DNA is TGTGCCAGCAGCCCGGAACTAGCGGGACAAGAGACCCAGTACTTC. Its translation: CASSPELAGQETQYF.

This rearrangement joins TRBV6-1 to TRBJ2-2, with TRBD1 identical over 7 bases. Germline trimming cut 4 bases from V and 2 bases from J; bases unmatched to any gene: 13. Germline lookup yields CDR1 MNHNS and CDR2 SASEGT. This CDR3 spans 18 amino acids. The CDR3 bases are TGTGCCAGCAGTGTCCTCTCGAAGGGACAGTTAAACACCGGGGAGCTGTTTTTT. Its translation: CASSVLSKGQLNTGELFF.

This clone was counted a few times. The gene calls are TRBV5-4 and TRBJ2-7; D possibly corresponds to TRBD2 (6 bases). CDR3 length: 14 amino acids. Germline V gene sequence: CDR1 SGHNT, CDR2 YYREEE (reference sequence). The ends were cut back, 4 bases at V and 0 bases at J, with 11 bases in the middle. CDR3 bases: TGTGCCAGCAGCCCGACTAGTGACTCCTACGAGCAGTACTTC. Translating it yields CASSPTSDSYEQYF.

The rearrangement links TRBV4-2 to TRBJ2-5; 9 positions match TRBD1. The length of the CDR3 is 18 residues. J gave up 5 bases and V 0 bases, and 13 bases lay outside the gene matches. The germline CDR1 and CDR2 sequences are LGHNA and YNFKEQ. The CDR3 loop reads CASSQDGGQGTGRETQYF. The DNA for the CDR3 is TGTGCCAGCAGCCAAGACGGAGGACAGGGGACAGGCCGGGAGACCCAGTACTTC.